The 15 T cell receptor beta chains presented below share a single source sample, sequenced in a study of blood T cell repertoires in COVID-19. Clones were read by immunoSEQ multiplex PCR, and TCRdb kept only the in-frame ones, dropping some. Seen here are approximately 82,000 clones, almost 95% observed once, and the top ten hold about 5.9%. Sequences were obtained from peripheral blood. The receptor source for this set is a woman aged 55-70 years with active COVID-19.

The rearrangement joins TRBV6-6 to TRBJ2-1, with D perhaps TRBD2 (7 bases). Germline CDR1 reads MNHNY; CDR2 reads SVGAGI (reference sequence). Trimming took off 2 bases at V and 12 bases at J, with 14 bases between the two ends. The CDR3 loop spans 13 amino acids. The CDR3 protein is CASSYPIGGGQFF. The CDR3 coding sequence is TGTGCCAGCAGTTACCCAATAGGGGGGGGGCAGTTCTTC.

The J gene is TRBJ1-1, the V gene TRBV7-2; D is undetermined. Deletions cut 7 bases from V and 7 bases from J, with 13 bases between. The V gene's germline CDR1 is SGHTA and CDR2 FQGNSA. This CDR3 has 12 amino acids. The CDR3 sequence is CASKGGSNEAFF. The CDR3 bases are TGTGCCAGCAAGGGAGGGTCCAATGAAGCTTTCTTT.

The rearrangement links TRBV6-5 to TRBJ2-4; 9 bases map to TRBD1. The CDR3 is 13 residues long. Germline V lookup: CDR1 MNHEY, CDR2 SVGAGI. V shed 7 bases and J 4 bases; nucleotides not matched to a gene: 2. CDR3 residues: CASTGTGKNIQYF. Written as DNA, the CDR3 is TGTGCCAGCACCGGGACAGGGAAAAACATTCAGTACTTC.

The genes are TRBV6-2 or TRBV6-3 and TRBJ2-5; tentatively, D is TRBD2 (6 bases). V lost 2 bases, J lost 5 bases, and 21 bases lay in between. Looked up from germline, CDR1 is MNHEY and CDR2 is SVGEGT. The CDR3 consists of 17 residues. Here the CDR3 DNA reads TGTGCCAGCAGTTACAGATCGGGAGAAGTGAGTAGGGAGACCCAGTACTTC. Translating gives CASSYRSGEVSRETQYF.

The J gene is TRBJ1-3, the V gene TRBV19, with 8 nucleotides matching TRBD1. Germline V gene sequence: CDR1 LNHDA, CDR2 SQIVND (reference sequence). This CDR3 is 17 amino acids long. V shed 10 bases, J shed 0 bases, and the junction held 14 bases outside the gene matches. The CDR3 region is CATRVRDRPASGNTIYF. The CDR3 region has the DNA TGTGCCACCCGGGTTCGGGACAGGCCGGCCTCTGGAAACACCATATATTTT.

J is TRBJ2-4 and V is TRBV23-1; TRBD2 matches 12 bases. TRBV23-1 is marked as an open reading frame, function uncertain. This CDR3 contains 22 residues. V lost 3 bases, J lost 2 bases, and 20 bases stayed unmatched. The CDR3 loop reads CASSHRIRTSGTGSVTKNIQYF. The CDR3 DNA follows: TGCGCCAGCAGTCACCGGATTAGGACTAGCGGGACCGGGTCGGTGACCAAAAACATTCAGTACTTC.

V usage is TRBV19 and J usage is TRBJ1-5, with TRBD1 matching over 12 bases. The germline CDR1 and CDR2 sequences are LNHDA and SQIVND (reference sequence). Germline trimming cut 9 bases from V and 2 bases from J; bases unmatched to any gene: 11. The length of the CDR3 is 17 residues. DNA of the CDR3: TGTGCCAGCAGGCCGGGACAGGGGGCGATTGGCAATCAGCCCCAGCATTTT. Protein product: CASRPGQGAIGNQPQHF.

This rearrangement joins TRBV7-8 to TRBJ2-1; maybe TRBD1 (6 bases). Germline lookup yields CDR1 SGHVS and CDR2 FQNEAQ. With 3 bases removed from V and 1 base from J, the gap between germline ends came to 10 bases. This CDR3 comprises 15 residues. CDR3 in DNA: TGTGCCAGCAGCTTGGACAGTGGGTCCTACAATGAGCAGTTCTTC. Its translation: CASSLDSGSYNEQFF.

The chain employs TRBV29-1 and TRBJ2-3, with 8 bases lining up with TRBD2. The CDR3 spans 15 residues. V shed 7 bases, J shed 5 bases, and the junction held 14 bases outside the gene matches. CDR1 and CDR2 from the germline V gene are SQVTM and ANQGSEA. CDR3 coding DNA: TGCAGCGCATGGAAACTAGCGGAAAAGAGAGATACGCAGTATTTT. This encodes CSAWKLAEKRDTQYF.

The chain couples TRBV13 to TRBJ1-1; D might be TRBD1 (5 bases). Trimming took 6 bases from V and 1 from J, leaving 9 bases between them. The CDR3 covers 13 residues. The V gene's germline CDR1 is PRHDT and CDR2 FYEKMQ (reference sequence). CDR3 residues: CASRYGQNTEAFF. DNA of the CDR3: TGTGCCAGCAGGTATGGACAGAACACTGAAGCTTTCTTT.

The gene calls are TRBV7-8 and TRBJ1-2; TRBD1 aligns across 7 bases. Germline values: CDR1 SGHVS, CDR2 FQNEAQ. The CDR3 runs 14 residues. Losses at the gene ends were 2 bases for V and 5 bases for J; bases not matched to a gene: 5. The CDR3 DNA is TGTGCCAGCAGCTTAACTAGGACAGGTTATGGCTACACCTTC. Translation gives CASSLTRTGYGYTF.

A note on this clone: Other DNA sequences of this sample code for an identical CDR3. This sequence joins TRBV12-3 or TRBV12-4 and TRBJ2-7, with no clear D. The CDR3 consists of 13 residues. Trimming removed 5 bases at V and 0 bases at J, with 8 bases between. The CDR3 region is CASSLGPSYEQYF. For the CDR3, the DNA is TGTGCCAGCAGTCTAGGGCCCTCCTACGAGCAGTACTTC.

The chain links TRBV5-1 to TRBJ2-1, with 11 bases fitting TRBD1. The CDR3 length is 15 residues. Germline V lookup: CDR1 SGHRS, CDR2 YFSETQ. Trimming took 2 bases from V and 8 from J; bases not matched to a gene: 6. In nucleotides, the CDR3 is TGCGCCAGCAGCTTACACGGGACAGGGGGGGATGAGCAGTTCTTC. It is translated as CASSLHGTGGDEQFF.

The genes are TRBV5-4 and TRBJ1-5; D gene unclear. The CDR3 is made up of 13 amino acids. Germline assignment: CDR1 SGHNT and CDR2 YYREEE (reference sequence). V was clipped by 0 bases and J by 8 bases, with 9 bases between them. The CDR3 loop reads CASSLDQAKPQHF. CDR3 in DNA: TGTGCCAGCAGCTTGGATCAGGCCAAGCCCCAGCATTTT.

The rearrangement links TRBV5-4 to TRBJ2-5, with TRBD2 as a possible D gene (7 bases). CDR3 length: 13 residues. From germline, CDR1 is SGHNT and CDR2 YYREEE (reference sequence). V lost 5 bases to trimming and J lost 5 bases, with 13 bases between them. This CDR3 is CASRERDKETQYF. CDR3 DNA sequence: TGTGCCAGCAGGGAGCGGGACAAGGAGACCCAGTACTTC.